The 12 T cell receptor beta chains given below trace back to one sample, sequenced in a study of T-cell reconstitution after alpha-beta-depleted transplantation in children. The authors prepared the TCRbeta library with unique molecular identifiers. TCRdb passed the PCR reads through MiXCR, listing each CDR3 protein once. Of around 960,000 distinct CDR3 sequences listed, around 30% are singletons. Sequenced material: PBMCs, mostly from graft donor cells, taken 360 days after TCRalphabeta/CD19-depleted stem cell transplant. These receptors originate from a boy younger than two who had a stem cell transplant for SCID, so the T cells may come from the graft donor.

This rearrangement joins TRBV18 to TRBJ1-6; D might be TRBD1 (5 bases). Germline V CDR1 and CDR2: KGHSH, LQKENI. The CDR3 is 14 amino acids. The V end was cut by 3 bases, the J end by 7 bases, with 10 bases between. CDR3 in amino acids: CASSPRKGNSPLHF. The CDR3 region has the DNA TGTGCCAGCTCACCCCGAAAGGGGAATTCACCCCTCCACTTT.

This chain uses TRBV7-8 with TRBJ2-7, with D tentatively TRBD1 (6 bases). There are 15 residues in the CDR3. Trimming stripped 0 bases from V and 2 bases from J, with 11 bases between. Germline values: CDR1 SGHVS, CDR2 FQNEAQ. CDR3 nucleotides: TGTGCCAGCAGCTTAGCGAGGACAGTCACCTACGAGCAGTACTTC. Translation: CASSLARTVTYEQYF.

This clonotype was seen a few times. The rearrangement uses TRBV20-1 and TRBJ2-7; TRBD2 aligns across 7 bases. V dropped 1 base and J dropped 5; count of bases not matched to a gene: 8. Germline V lookup: CDR1 DFQATT, CDR2 SNEGSKA (reference sequence). There are 14 residues in the CDR3. Here the CDR3 reads CSARAGGPGNEQYF. The DNA of the CDR3 is TGCAGTGCTAGAGCGGGGGGACCAGGGAACGAGCAGTACTTC.

This clonotype was observed a handful of times. This chain joins TRBV5-1 and TRBJ2-7; 7 nucleotides match TRBD1. The CDR3 spans 17 residues. Looked up from germline, CDR1 is SGHRS and CDR2 is YFSETQ. The J segment lost 4 bases and the V segment lost 1 base, leaving 14 bases of the junction unmatched. The CDR3 DNA is TGCGCCAGCAGCTTGTCCCCTTTAGGGGGCACCAAGTACGAGCAGTACTTC. This sequence encodes CASSLSPLGGTKYEQYF.

This sequence joins TRBV9 and TRBJ2-1; 8 bases map to TRBD2. CDR3 size: 18 residues. The V and J ends lost 2 bases and 7 bases, in that order; junction bases with no gene match: 17. Germline assignment: CDR1 SGDLS and CDR2 YYNGEE. CDR3 DNA: TGTGCCAGCAGCGTCGCCCCCGCCTCCGGGACTAGGTCGAATGAGCAGTTCTTC. It specifies CASSVAPASGTRSNEQFF.

There are a few counts of this clonotype. The chain joins TRBV25-1 to TRBJ1-4; TRBD1 matches 8 bases. CDR1 is MGHDK and CDR2 is SYGVNS in the germline V gene. The CDR3 is 14 residues long. V was pared by 9 bases and J by 6 bases, with 9 bases of the junction left unmatched. CDR3 nucleotides: TGTGCCAGTGGACAGGGCTGGAGGGATGAAAAACTGTTTTTT. This gives the protein CASGQGWRDEKLFF.

This clonotype occurred a few times. V is TRBV20-1 and J is TRBJ2-3; D unclear. Germline V lookup: CDR1 DFQATT, CDR2 SNEGSKA (reference sequence). This CDR3 has 15 residues. Trimming removed 4 bases at V and 0 bases at J, with 14 bases between. The CDR3 sequence: CSATPGSTSTDTQYF. The CDR3 coding sequence is TGCAGTGCTACCCCCGGCAGCACTAGCACAGATACGCAGTATTTT.

This clonotype was counted only a few times. The chain couples TRBV11-2 to TRBJ2-2, with no clear D. Trimming removed 2 bases from V and 5 bases from J, with 9 bases in between. The CDR3 loop spans 14 amino acids. Germline lookup yields CDR1 SGHAT and CDR2 FQNNGV. CDR3 sequence (DNA): TGTGCCAGCAGCTTATTCCTCCGGACCGGGGAGCTGTTTTTT. Translation gives CASSLFLRTGELFF.

The table lists this clonotype with a few counts. This sequence joins TRBV7-8 and TRBJ1-5; a possible D gene is TRBD1 (5 bases). The CDR3 covers 17 residues. Deletions cut 4 bases from V and 2 bases from J, with 18 bases between. The V gene's germline CDR1 is SGHVS and CDR2 FQNEAQ. For the CDR3, the DNA is TGTGCCAGCAGCTACCTACCCCGGGGCCCCGGCAATCAGCCCCAGCATTTT. Protein sequence: CASSYLPRGPGNQPQHF. Full variable domain (missing parts from reference TRBV7-8 and TRBJ1-5): GAGVSQSPRYKVAKRGQDVALRCDPISGHVSLFWYQQALGQGPEFLTYFQNEAQLDKSGLPSDRFFAERPEGSVSTLKIQRTQQEDSAVYLCASSYLPRGPGNQPQHFGDGTRLSIL.

The chain has TRBV12-3 or TRBV12-4 and TRBJ1-1; weak D call: TRBD1 (5 bases). V lost 6 bases and J 0 bases, leaving 17 bases between the germline ends. The CDR3 has 16 residues. The CDR3 protein is CASRTSGGQLNTEAFF. CDR3 sequence (DNA): TGTGCCAGCAGAACGTCGGGGGGTCAACTGAACACTGAAGCTTTCTTT.

This clonotype was picked up a small number of times. CDR3 protein: CASSYSSAGGRTDTQYF. In DNA, the CDR3 is TGTGCCAGCAGTTACTCGTCAGCGGGGGGCCGCACAGATACGCAGTATTTT. The chain recombines TRBV6-5 with TRBJ2-3; 9 bases are a match to TRBD2. In germline, CDR1 is MNHEY, CDR2 SVGAGI. V lost 0 bases to trimming and J lost 1 base; unmatched junction nucleotides: 5. The CDR3 consists of 17 residues.

This clonotype has just a few counts. The chain employs TRBV20-1 and TRBJ2-1; 8 bases are shared with TRBD1. This CDR3 is built from 13 residues. CDR1 and CDR2 (germline): DFQATT, SNEGSKA (reference sequence). J gave up 6 bases and V 7 bases, and 8 bases lay outside the gene matches. The DNA of the CDR3 is TGCAGTGTGGGACGGACAGGGCGCAATGAGCAGTTCTTC. Residues: CSVGRTGRNEQFF.